The clone carrying this T cell receptor (beta chain) came up a few times. Antigen unknown. With 0 bases removed from V and 3 bases from J, the gap between germline ends came to 12 bases. CDR1 and CDR2 from the germline V gene are MNHEY and SMNVEV (reference sequence). The CDR3 has 15 amino acids. 13 Jbeta primers and 60 Vbeta primers were used for the PCR. Generated by immunoSEQ multiplex PCR, the TCRdb table keeps only in-frame clones and is missing some. This table holds some 190,000 clones, around a tenth found once. The data derive from a study of cytomegalovirus exposure and HLA in healthy donors. Findings and limits, study-wide: An assumption of roughly uniform sequencing depth across donors underlay the presence/absence analyses.

The receptor's source is a woman younger than 45 in good health and CMV-seropositive. Material for sequencing was PBMCs. V gene TRBV27 combines with J gene TRBJ2-7; D possibly corresponds to TRBD2 (6 bases). For the CDR3, the DNA is TGTGCCAGCAGTTTATCGAAGCGGGCAGGCTACGAGCAGTACTTC. Protein product: CASSLSKRAGYEQYF.